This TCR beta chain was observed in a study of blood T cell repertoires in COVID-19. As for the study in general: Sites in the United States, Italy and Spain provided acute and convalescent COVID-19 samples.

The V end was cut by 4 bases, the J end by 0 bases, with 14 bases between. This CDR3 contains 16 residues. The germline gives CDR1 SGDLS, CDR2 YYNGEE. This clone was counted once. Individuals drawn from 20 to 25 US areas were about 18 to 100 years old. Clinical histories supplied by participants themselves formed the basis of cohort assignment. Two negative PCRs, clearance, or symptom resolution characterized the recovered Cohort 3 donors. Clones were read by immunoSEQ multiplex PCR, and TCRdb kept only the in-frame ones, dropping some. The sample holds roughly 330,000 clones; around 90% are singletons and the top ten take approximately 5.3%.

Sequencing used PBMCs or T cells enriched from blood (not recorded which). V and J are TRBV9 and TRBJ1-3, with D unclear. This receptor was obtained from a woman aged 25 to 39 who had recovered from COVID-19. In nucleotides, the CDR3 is TGTGCCAGCAGCATGAGCCGGGAGAACTCTGGAAACACCATATATTTT. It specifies CASSMSRENSGNTIYF.